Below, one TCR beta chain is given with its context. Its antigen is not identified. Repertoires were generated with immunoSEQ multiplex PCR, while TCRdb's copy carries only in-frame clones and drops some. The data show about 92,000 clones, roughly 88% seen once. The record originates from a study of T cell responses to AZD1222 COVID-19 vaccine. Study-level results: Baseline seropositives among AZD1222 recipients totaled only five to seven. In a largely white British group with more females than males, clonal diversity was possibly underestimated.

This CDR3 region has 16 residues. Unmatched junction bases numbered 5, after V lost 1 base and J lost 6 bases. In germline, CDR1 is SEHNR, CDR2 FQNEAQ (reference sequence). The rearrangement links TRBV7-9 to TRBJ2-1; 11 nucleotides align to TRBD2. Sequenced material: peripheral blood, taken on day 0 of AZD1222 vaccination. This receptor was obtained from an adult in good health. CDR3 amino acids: CASSLGQGLAVNEQFF. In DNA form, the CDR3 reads TGTGCCAGCAGCTTAGGACAGGGACTAGCGGTCAATGAGCAGTTCTTC.